What follows are 8 T cell receptor beta chains derived from one specimen sequenced in a study of T cell changes during pregnancy in multiple sclerosis. The method was immunoSEQ multiplex PCR; TCRdb's version includes in-frame clones alone and lacks a portion of them. The data contain about 36,000 clones, roughly 89% of them seen just once; the ten biggest clones take up 0.7% to 0.85%. The sequenced sample was CD4+ T cells from peripheral blood mononuclear cells, obtained after pregnancy. The receptors were sampled from a female donor in good health, enrolled as a control in a pregnancy study.

The chain employs TRBV7-9 and TRBJ1-4; D gene ambiguous. Trimming left V 3 bases short and J 6 bases short, with 11 bases between. Germline V CDR1 and CDR2: SEHNR, FQNEAQ (reference sequence). This CDR3 contains 14 residues. CDR3 residues: CASSFLQYDEKLFF. DNA of the CDR3: TGTGCCAGCAGCTTCTTACAGTACGATGAAAAACTGTTTTTT.

This clone is a singleton in its sample. The rearrangement uses TRBV4-1 and TRBJ2-7, with TRBD1 matching 9 bases. Germline lookup yields CDR1 MGHRA and CDR2 YSYEKL. The CDR3 loop spans 15 amino acids. V shed 3 bases, J shed 2 bases, and the junction held 5 bases outside the gene matches. The CDR3 region is CASSHMDRGPYEQYF. DNA for the CDR3: TGCGCCAGCAGCCACATGGACAGGGGTCCCTACGAGCAGTACTTC.

The V call is TRBV4-3, the J call TRBJ2-1; D unclear. CDR1 LGHNA and CDR2 YSLEER come from the germline V gene. CDR3 length equals 16 residues. Trimming removed 4 bases from V and 4 bases from J, with 17 bases in between. CDR3 sequence (DNA): TGCGCCAGCAGCCCCAAAGCAGGAACGGTTTACAATGAGCAGTTCTTC. Translated, it gives CASSPKAGTVYNEQFF.

This chain links TRBV5-6 with TRBJ2-1; 10 bases map to TRBD1. V gave up 3 bases and J gave up 4 bases; unmatched junction bases: 4. The CDR3 runs 15 residues. Germline-derived CDR1 and CDR2 are SGHDT and YYEEEE. This chain's CDR3 is CASSWGTGAYNEQFF. CDR3 coding DNA: TGTGCCAGCAGCTGGGGGACAGGGGCGTACAATGAGCAGTTCTTC.

V gene TRBV6-5 combines with J gene TRBJ1-2; D perhaps matches TRBD1 (6 bases). Germline V CDR1 and CDR2: MNHEY, SVGAGI. The CDR3 loop spans 15 amino acids. The ends were cut back, 6 bases at V and 2 bases at J, with 16 bases in the middle. This chain's CDR3 is CASSSGQLRNYGYTF. The CDR3 DNA sequence: TGTGCCAGCAGCTCCGGACAGCTTAGAAACTATGGCTACACCTTC.

The rearrangement links TRBV27 to TRBJ1-6, with TRBD1 identical over 10 bases. Unmatched junction bases numbered 4, after V lost 4 bases and J lost 7 bases. This CDR3 has 15 residues. Germline CDR1 MNHEY, CDR2 SMNVEV (reference sequence). The CDR3 reads CASSSRTGGNSPLHF. CDR3 DNA: TGTGCCAGCAGTTCCAGGACAGGGGGGAATTCACCCCTCCACTTT.

The rearrangement joins TRBV6-5 to TRBJ1-2; 7 bases fit TRBD1. The CDR3 contains 13 residues. Trimming cost V 5 bases and J 4 bases; bases outside gene matches: 4. Germline V lookup: CDR1 MNHEY, CDR2 SVGAGI. CDR3: CASSRDRGYGYTF. CDR3 in DNA: TGTGCCAGCAGTAGGGACAGAGGCTATGGCTACACCTTC.

This chain joins TRBV19 and TRBJ2-7, with D perhaps matching TRBD1 (6 bases). The V end was cut by 5 bases, the J end by 6 bases, with 11 bases between. Germline CDR1 LNHDA, CDR2 SQIVND (reference sequence). The CDR3 runs to 12 residues. CDR3: CASSSRGSEQYF. CDR3 bases: TGTGCCAGTAGTTCCAGGGGCAGCGAGCAGTACTTC.